This T cell receptor beta chain was profiled in a study of human T cells and chemical hapten exposure. The ends were cut back, 10 bases at V and 0 bases at J, with 13 bases in the middle. Germline CDR1 and CDR2: SNHLY and FYNNEI. This CDR3 is built from 14 residues. In the study's own analysis: The number of TCRs in each sample had a median of approximately 90,000 and spanned roughly 23,224 to 700,000. One entry per CDR3 protein results from TCRdb running MiXCR on the RACE reads. The V and J calls and clone size are TCRdb's, not the authors'. Altogether 350,000 to 400,000 distinct CDR3 sequences are present, around 5.5% being singletons, with the ten largest covering around 2.6%. Stated time point: pre-sensitization, week 0. Treatment: therapeutic diphenylcyclopropenone sensitization with weekly scalp DPC. Investigators collected blood before applying each patch test. Total RNA was isolated from whole blood that had not been fractionated.

This clonotype was counted between two and nine times. This chain links TRBV2 with TRBJ2-1, with D possibly matching TRBD2 (5 bases). The sample here was whole blood, taken in connection with sensitization to the hapten diphenylcyclopropenone (DPC). This TCR derives from a woman aged 50 to 60 with alopecia areata. Some clones in this sample may be carry-over from other donors' samples. CDR3 sequence (DNA): TGTGCCACCAGAGCGGAAAGCTCCTACAATGAGCAGTTCTTC. Its protein is CATRAESSYNEQFF.